A selection of T cell receptor beta chains follows, all from one sample in a study of cytomegalovirus exposure and HLA in healthy donors. Measured with immunoSEQ multiplex PCR; TCRdb has only the in-frame clones, and not every one. The data contain some 190,000 clones, about 80% of them singletons. Sequenced sample: PBMCs. These receptor sequences come from a woman under 40 in good health and CMV-seronegative. Each CDR3 is given with its conserved first and last residue.

V gene	J gene	CDR3 protein
TRBV5-1	TRBJ1-1	CASSLGYRGLSTEAFF
TRBV6-1	TRBJ1-1	CASSTTVGFGAFF
TRBV11-2	TRBJ1-3	CASSFEAAVWNGNTIYF
TRBV4-3	TRBJ1-5	CASSQDGTGHNQPQHF
TRBV6-1	TRBJ1-5	CASSWRGLQPQHF
TRBV27	TRBJ1-5	CASSSYRDRGYQPQHF
TRBV6-5	TRBJ2-5	CASSYDRILETQYF
TRBV25-1	TRBJ1-2	CASSAGTGGGYTF
TRBV5-6	TRBJ1-1	CASSLLNEAFF
TRBV10-3	TRBJ2-5	CAISEPDRAERETQYF
TRBV25-1	TRBJ2-7	CASRGGPYEQYF
TRBV30	TRBJ1-1	CAWSSLTEAFF